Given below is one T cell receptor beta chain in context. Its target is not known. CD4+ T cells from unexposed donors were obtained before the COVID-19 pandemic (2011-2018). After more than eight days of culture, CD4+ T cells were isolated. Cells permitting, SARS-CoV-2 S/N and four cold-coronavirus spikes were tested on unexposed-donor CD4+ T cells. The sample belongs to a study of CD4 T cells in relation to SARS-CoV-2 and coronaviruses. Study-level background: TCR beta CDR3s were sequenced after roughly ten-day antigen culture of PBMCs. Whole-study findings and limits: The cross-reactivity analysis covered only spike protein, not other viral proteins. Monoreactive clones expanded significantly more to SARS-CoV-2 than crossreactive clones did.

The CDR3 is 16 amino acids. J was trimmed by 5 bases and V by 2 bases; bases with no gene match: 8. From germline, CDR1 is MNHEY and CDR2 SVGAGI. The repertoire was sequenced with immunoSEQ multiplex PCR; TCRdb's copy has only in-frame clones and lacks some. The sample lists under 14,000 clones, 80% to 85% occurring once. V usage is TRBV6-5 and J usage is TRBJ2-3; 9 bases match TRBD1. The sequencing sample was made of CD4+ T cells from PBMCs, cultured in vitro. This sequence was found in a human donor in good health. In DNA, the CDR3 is TGTGCCAGCAGTTACGCCGGACAGGGGCGGGTAGATACGCAGTATTTT. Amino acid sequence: CASSYAGQGRVDTQYF.